This TCR beta chain is from a study of blood T cell repertoires in COVID-19. Across the study: Acute-phase and convalescent COVID-19 samples originated in the United States, Italy and Spain.

The CDR3 totals 15 residues. Germline CDR1 LNHDA, CDR2 SQIVND (reference sequence). V lost 1 base and J 3 bases, leaving 12 bases between the germline ends. The repertoire was sequenced with immunoSEQ multiplex PCR; TCRdb's copy has only in-frame clones and lacks some. The sample holds 250,000 to 350,000 clones, approximately 86% seen once. This clone was counted a single time. The V call is TRBV19, the J call TRBJ1-1; D unclear. Sequenced: peripheral blood. The clonotype originates from a man younger than 30 with active or convalescent COVID-19. CDR3 loop: CASSIVPLAYTEAFF. The CDR3 DNA follows: TGTGCCAGTAGTATAGTCCCACTAGCCTACACTGAAGCTTTCTTT.